This is a list of T cell receptor beta chains from one sample in a study of PD-1 blockade in classical Hodgkin lymphoma. Generated by immunoSEQ multiplex PCR, the TCRdb table keeps only in-frame clones and is missing some. Here the sample spans about 20,000 clones, 73% being singletons. The sample was peripheral blood mononuclear cells (PBMCs), taken before the second cycle of nivolumab. Receptor source: a human donor with classical Hodgkin lymphoma. Each CDR3 is given with its conserved first and last residue. D genes are given only for firm matches. Some rows mark clone size as missing; the rest say once, few, many or name a class of expanded clone.

j_gene: TRBJ1-4
d_gene: TRBD1
v_gene: TRBV19
abundance: .
CDR3aa: CASSIRIGQAITTNEKLFF
CDR3nt: TGTGCCAGTAGTATCCGCATTGGACAGGCAATAACAACTAATGAAAAACTGTTTTTT

j_gene: TRBJ2-7
d_gene: TRBD2
v_gene: TRBV5-1
abundance: .
CDR3aa: CASRGQAGTSGRGNSYEQYF
CDR3nt: TGCGCCAGCAGAGGACAGGCCGGGACTAGCGGGAGGGGGAATTCCTACGAGCAGTACTTC

j_gene: TRBJ1-4
d_gene: .
v_gene: TRBV7-2
abundance: .
CDR3aa: CASRGGGAREKLFF
CDR3nt: TGTGCCAGCAGAGGTGGGGGGGCGCGAGAAAAACTGTTTTTT

j_gene: TRBJ2-7
d_gene: .
v_gene: TRBV6-5
abundance: .
CDR3aa: CASSYGISYEQYF
CDR3nt: TGTGCCAGCAGTTACGGCATCTCCTACGAGCAGTACTTC

j_gene: TRBJ2-2
d_gene: .
v_gene: TRBV25-1
abundance: few
CDR3aa: CASSGMGNTGELFF
CDR3nt: TGTGCCAGCAGTGGGATGGGGAACACCGGGGAGCTGTTTTTT

j_gene: TRBJ2-7
d_gene: .
v_gene: TRBV4-1
abundance: .
CDR3aa: CASSQDSMPYEQYF
CDR3nt: TGCGCCAGCAGCCAAGATTCAATGCCCTACGAGCAGTACTTC

j_gene: TRBJ2-5
d_gene: TRBD2
v_gene: TRBV18
abundance: .
CDR3aa: CASSPGTSGQETQYF
CDR3nt: TGTGCCAGCTCACCCGGGACTAGCGGCCAAGAGACCCAGTACTTC

j_gene: TRBJ1-3
d_gene: .
v_gene: TRBV30
abundance: .
CDR3aa: CAWKATGNTIYF
CDR3nt: TGTGCCTGGAAGGCAACTGGAAACACCATATATTTT

j_gene: TRBJ1-5
d_gene: .
v_gene: TRBV7-8
abundance: .
CDR3aa: CASSLVDSTDQPQHF
CDR3nt: TGTGCCAGCAGCTTAGTGGACTCTACCGACCAGCCCCAGCATTTT

j_gene: TRBJ2-4
d_gene: .
v_gene: TRBV2
abundance: .
CDR3aa: CASSEGGVNIQYF
CDR3nt: TGTGCCAGCAGTGAGGGGGGAGTAAACATTCAGTACTTC

j_gene: TRBJ2-5
d_gene: .
v_gene: TRBV29-1
abundance: .
CDR3aa: CSVDRAQETQYF
CDR3nt: TGCAGCGTTGACAGGGCCCAAGAGACCCAGTACTTC

j_gene: TRBJ2-3
d_gene: TRBD2
v_gene: TRBV10-3
abundance: few
CDR3aa: CAISDKTSVATDTQYF
CDR3nt: TGTGCCATCAGTGACAAGACTAGCGTTGCGACAGATACGCAGTATTTT

j_gene: TRBJ2-2
d_gene: TRBD2
v_gene: TRBV10-3
abundance: .
CDR3aa: CATGTGGTGELFF
CDR3nt: TGTGCCACCGGGACGGGGGGCACCGGGGAGCTGTTTTTT

j_gene: TRBJ2-7
d_gene: .
v_gene: TRBV9
abundance: .
CDR3aa: CASSVGGSYEQYF
CDR3nt: TGTGCCAGCAGCGTAGGGGGGAGCTACGAGCAGTACTTC

j_gene: TRBJ2-1
d_gene: .
v_gene: TRBV5-1
abundance: .
CDR3aa: CASGRGGNEQFF
CDR3nt: TGCGCCAGCGGCCGAGGGGGGAATGAGCAGTTCTTC

j_gene: TRBJ1-5
d_gene: TRBD1
v_gene: TRBV2
abundance: .
CDR3aa: CASKRQGDQPQHF
CDR3nt: TGTGCCAGCAAGAGACAGGGAGATCAGCCCCAGCATTTT

j_gene: TRBJ2-5
d_gene: TRBD2
v_gene: TRBV4-1
abundance: .
CDR3aa: CASSFNRGGSQETQYF
CDR3nt: TGCGCCAGCAGTTTCAATCGGGGGGGATCACAAGAGACCCAGTACTTC

j_gene: TRBJ1-1
d_gene: .
v_gene: TRBV21-1
abundance: .
CDR3aa: CASRRLWTVVMNTEAFF
CDR3nt: TGTGCCAGCAGGAGGCTATGGACAGTCGTAATGAACACTGAAGCTTTCTTT

j_gene: TRBJ2-2
d_gene: .
v_gene: TRBV6-5
abundance: .
CDR3aa: CASSYFGRATGELFF
CDR3nt: TGTGCCAGCAGTTACTTCGGCAGGGCCACCGGGGAGCTGTTTTTT

j_gene: TRBJ2-1
d_gene: .
v_gene: TRBV6-5
abundance: .
CDR3aa: CASSYSDEQFF
CDR3nt: TGTGCCAGCAGTTACTCGGATGAGCAGTTCTTC

j_gene: TRBJ2-5
d_gene: .
v_gene: TRBV2
abundance: few
CDR3aa: CASSPFQETQYF
CDR3nt: TGTGCCAGCAGCCCCTTCCAAGAGACCCAGTACTTC

j_gene: TRBJ2-7
d_gene: TRBD2
v_gene: TRBV7-8
abundance: once
CDR3aa: CASSSLAVKTYEQYF
CDR3nt: TGTGCCAGCAGCTCACTAGCGGTAAAAACCTACGAGCAGTACTTC

j_gene: TRBJ1-4
d_gene: .
v_gene: TRBV28
abundance: .
CDR3aa: CASSGGGASHEKLFF
CDR3nt: TGTGCCAGCAGTGGGGGGGGCGCCTCCCACGAAAAACTGTTTTTT

j_gene: TRBJ2-7
d_gene: TRBD2
v_gene: TRBV29-1
abundance: .
CDR3aa: CSVEGLGTRPGEQYF
CDR3nt: TGCAGCGTTGAAGGTCTCGGGACTAGGCCGGGTGAGCAGTACTTC

j_gene: TRBJ1-1
d_gene: TRBD1
v_gene: TRBV28
abundance: .
CDR3aa: CASSPSTGESAAFF
CDR3nt: TGTGCCAGCAGTCCATCGACAGGGGAATCGGCAGCTTTCTTT

j_gene: TRBJ2-1
d_gene: TRBD1
v_gene: TRBV25-1
abundance: .
CDR3aa: CASSGYDRVNNEQFF
CDR3nt: TGTGCCAGCAGTGGATATGACAGGGTCAACAATGAGCAGTTCTTC

j_gene: TRBJ2-7
d_gene: TRBD1
v_gene: TRBV6-5
abundance: .
CDR3aa: CASRQYPGTGGEQYF
CDR3nt: TGTGCCAGCAGACAGTACCCCGGGACAGGGGGCGAGCAGTACTTC

j_gene: TRBJ2-1
d_gene: TRBD2
v_gene: TRBV6-4
abundance: .
CDR3aa: CASSKTSGAYLYNEQFF
CDR3nt: TGTGCCAGCAGTAAGACTAGCGGCGCCTATCTGTACAATGAGCAGTTCTTC

j_gene: TRBJ2-7
d_gene: TRBD2
v_gene: TRBV4-2
abundance: .
CDR3aa: CASSQGTSGSRRSEQYF
CDR3nt: TGTGCCAGCAGCCAAGGGACTAGCGGGAGTCGCCGTTCCGAGCAGTACTTC

j_gene: TRBJ2-7
d_gene: .
v_gene: TRBV19
abundance: .
CDR3aa: CASSMASANFHYEQYF
CDR3nt: TGTGCCAGTAGTATGGCTAGCGCCAATTTCCATTACGAGCAGTACTTC

j_gene: TRBJ2-2
d_gene: TRBD2
v_gene: TRBV28
abundance: .
CDR3aa: CASSLSGTSGSGELFF
CDR3nt: TGTGCCAGCAGTTTATCCGGGACTAGCGGGAGCGGGGAGCTGTTTTTT

j_gene: TRBJ1-2
d_gene: .
v_gene: TRBV7-5
abundance: .
CDR3aa: CVRSLYRGQTLTKNYGYTF
CDR3nt: TGTGTCAGAAGCTTATATCGAGGGCAGACTCTTACTAAAAACTATGGCTACACCTTC

j_gene: TRBJ2-1
d_gene: TRBD2
v_gene: TRBV5-8
abundance: .
CDR3aa: CASSTGLAGDNEQFF
CDR3nt: TGTGCCAGCAGCACGGGACTAGCGGGAGATAATGAGCAGTTCTTC

j_gene: TRBJ1-5
d_gene: .
v_gene: TRBV6-1
abundance: .
CDR3aa: CASSQTTSQPQHF
CDR3nt: TGTGCCAGCAGCCAAACAACGTCCCAGCCCCAGCATTTT

j_gene: TRBJ2-2
d_gene: .
v_gene: TRBV7-2
abundance: .
CDR3aa: CASSLVGQRTGELFF
CDR3nt: TGTGCCAGCAGCTTAGTCGGACAGCGCACCGGGGAGCTGTTTTTT

j_gene: TRBJ1-4
d_gene: .
v_gene: TRBV6-1
abundance: .
CDR3aa: CASTTRAGTNEKLFF
CDR3nt: TGTGCCAGCACAACAAGGGCTGGGACTAATGAAAAACTGTTTTTT

j_gene: TRBJ2-1
d_gene: TRBD1
v_gene: TRBV5-1
abundance: .
CDR3aa: CASRPPGTGSYNEQFF
CDR3nt: TGCGCCAGCCGCCCCCCAGGGACAGGGTCCTACAATGAGCAGTTCTTC

j_gene: TRBJ2-7
d_gene: .
v_gene: TRBV9
abundance: .
CDR3aa: CASSGNARPYEQYF
CDR3nt: TGTGCCAGCAGCGGCAACGCGCGCCCCTACGAGCAGTACTTC

j_gene: TRBJ1-1
d_gene: TRBD1
v_gene: TRBV5-1
abundance: .
CDR3aa: CASSQDRDTEAFF
CDR3nt: TGCGCCAGCAGCCAAGACAGGGACACTGAAGCTTTCTTT

j_gene: TRBJ2-7
d_gene: .
v_gene: TRBV6-6
abundance: .
CDR3aa: CASSHLGAYEQYF
CDR3nt: TGTGCCAGCAGTCACCTTGGGGCCTACGAGCAGTACTTC

j_gene: TRBJ1-5
d_gene: .
v_gene: TRBV27
abundance: .
CDR3aa: CASSLRPGSDQPQHF
CDR3nt: TGTGCCAGCAGTTTACGGCCGGGGTCCGATCAGCCCCAGCATTTT

j_gene: TRBJ2-7
d_gene: TRBD2
v_gene: TRBV10-2
abundance: .
CDR3aa: CASQRLAGGPYEQYF
CDR3nt: TGCGCCAGCCAAAGACTAGCGGGAGGGCCATACGAGCAGTACTTC

j_gene: TRBJ2-7
d_gene: .
v_gene: TRBV21-1
abundance: .
CDR3aa: CASSRSLYEQYF
CDR3nt: TGTGCCAGCAGCAGGTCCCTCTACGAGCAGTACTTC

j_gene: TRBJ2-2
d_gene: TRBD2
v_gene: TRBV9
abundance: .
CDR3aa: CASSEREGHDTGELFF
CDR3nt: TGTGCCAGCAGCGAGCGGGAGGGCCACGACACCGGGGAGCTGTTTTTT

j_gene: TRBJ2-7
d_gene: .
v_gene: TRBV18
abundance: .
CDR3aa: CASSQDTGFYEQYF
CDR3nt: TGTGCCAGCTCACAAGACACGGGGTTCTACGAGCAGTACTTC

j_gene: TRBJ2-5
d_gene: .
v_gene: TRBV2
abundance: .
CDR3aa: CASSRRQDPKETQYF
CDR3nt: TGTGCCAGCAGTAGAAGACAGGACCCCAAAGAGACCCAGTACTTC

j_gene: TRBJ2-7
d_gene: .
v_gene: TRBV11-2
abundance: .
CDR3aa: CASSFAAGEQYF
CDR3nt: TGTGCCAGCAGCTTCGCCGCGGGGGAGCAGTACTTC

j_gene: TRBJ2-1
d_gene: .
v_gene: TRBV2
abundance: once
CDR3aa: CASSARRDPSAHEQFF
CDR3nt: TGTGCCAGCAGCGCCCGAAGGGACCCTTCGGCCCATGAGCAGTTCTTC

j_gene: TRBJ2-7
d_gene: TRBD2
v_gene: TRBV5-1
abundance: .
CDR3aa: CASSLMASGLVYEQYF
CDR3nt: TGTGCCAGCAGCTTGATGGCTAGCGGGCTCGTCTACGAGCAGTACTTC

j_gene: TRBJ1-1
d_gene: .
v_gene: TRBV19
abundance: .
CDR3aa: CASSIGAISYTEAFF
CDR3nt: TGTGCCAGTAGTATCGGCGCCATATCATACACTGAAGCTTTCTTT

j_gene: TRBJ1-1
d_gene: .
v_gene: TRBV6-4
abundance: few
CDR3aa: CASSDSDKNTEAFF
CDR3nt: TGTGCCAGCAGTGACTCGGACAAGAACACTGAAGCTTTCTTT

j_gene: TRBJ2-1
d_gene: TRBD2
v_gene: TRBV13
abundance: few
CDR3aa: CASSPGGSGSRGQFF
CDR3nt: TGTGCCAGCAGCCCCGGGGGTAGCGGGAGTAGGGGGCAGTTCTTC

j_gene: TRBJ2-5
d_gene: .
v_gene: TRBV29-1
abundance: .
CDR3aa: CSVGQGKETQYF
CDR3nt: TGCAGCGTTGGCCAGGGGAAAGAGACCCAGTACTTC